This T cell receptor (beta chain) was documented in a study of early T cells in non-severe SARS-CoV-2 infection. Overall study context: The chains were unpaired, and the sequenced material was bulk RNA from unsorted whole blood.

To note about this clonotype: Its antigen is undetermined.

The CDR3 spans 14 residues. The V gene lost 5 bases and the J gene lost 6 bases, with 15 bases spanning the gap. CDR1 and CDR2 from the germline V gene are SGHTA and FQGNSA. Findings and caveats of the study: Reliance on VDJdb matching favored anti-spike CD8 responses; private and CD4 specificities were missed.

The TCR library protocol attached unique molecular identifiers to the individual cDNA molecules. TCRdb re-analysed the 5' RACE reads in MiXCR, keeping a single row per CDR3 protein. The table has around 46,000 distinct CDR3 sequences, roughly 12% seen once; the top ten hold 21%. The chain uses TRBV7-2 and TRBJ2-3; possible D gene TRBD2, 6 bases. Input material: whole blood. The receptor's source is an adult who was a healthcare worker with PCR-confirmed SARS-CoV-2 infection or an uninfected control (not recorded which). As DNA, the CDR3 is TGTGCCAGCAGCACGGGACTCGCAGGGGATACGCAGTATTTT. Its translation: CASSTGLAGDTQYF.